The 6 T cell receptor beta chains presented below share a single source sample, sequenced in a study of T cell responses to AZD1222 COVID-19 vaccine. TCRdb's copy holds only in-frame clones and misses some; the assay was immunoSEQ multiplex PCR. Found here are over 100,000 clones, approximately 91% of them singletons; the top ten hold around 0.99%. The sample was peripheral blood, taken 28 days after the second AZD1222 dose. Every receptor here comes from an adult who received the AZD1222 COVID-19 vaccine.

The V and J genes are TRBV28 and TRBJ1-3; D uncertain. CDR3 length equals 16 residues. V was pared by 6 bases and J by 4 bases, with 19 bases between. Germline-derived CDR1 and CDR2 are MDHEN and SYDVKM. The CDR3: CASSAATGSLGNTIYF. DNA of the CDR3: TGTGCCAGCAGCGCCGCCACCGGGAGCCTAGGAAACACCATATATTTT.

The V gene is TRBV18, the J gene TRBJ1-2, with D possibly being TRBD1 (6 bases). V was cut by 3 bases and J by 3 bases, with 11 bases left in between. Germline-derived CDR1 and CDR2 are KGHSH and LQKENI. This CDR3 is 14 amino acids long. CDR3 loop: CASSPLRGYYGYTF. CDR3 sequence (DNA): TGTGCCAGCTCACCTTTGAGGGGGTACTATGGCTACACCTTC.

This clone has just one count. The rearrangement links TRBV21-1 to TRBJ2-7; TRBD1 is the table's D call and was not checked against the DNA. TRBV21-1 is a pseudogene locus. The length of the CDR3 is 17 residues. The CDR3 DNA reads as TGTGCCAGCAGCACCTCTTATCTGGGACAGGGGTTCTACGAGCAGTACTTC. This encodes CASSTSYLGQGFYEQYF.

The chain is built from TRBV7-9 and TRBJ1-1; no definite D call. This CDR3 is 11 amino acids long. Trimming removed 3 bases from V and 7 bases from J, with 6 bases in between. The germline V gene has CDR1 SEHNR and CDR2 FQNEAQ (reference sequence). The CDR3, as DNA: TGTGCCAGCAGCTTCGCCCTTGAAGCTTTCTTT. Amino acids: CASSFALEAFF.

This clone has only one observation. J is TRBJ2-7 and V is TRBV7-9, with no clear D. The V end lost 8 bases, the J end lost 4 bases, and 15 bases lay between the germline ends. The germline gives CDR1 SEHNR, CDR2 FQNEAQ (reference sequence). The CDR3 totals 13 residues. Written as DNA, the CDR3 is TGTGCCAGCGGACCACTGGCGCCATACGAGCAGTACTTC. Its protein product is CASGPLAPYEQYF. Using reference TRBV7-9 and TRBJ2-7 for the parts outside the CDR3, the full variable domain is DTGVSQNPRHKITKRGQNVTFRCDPISEHNRLYWYRQTLGQGPEFLTYFQNEAQLEKSRLLSDRFSAERPKGSFSTLEIQRTEQGDSAMYLCASGPLAPYEQYFGPGTRLTVT.

The CDR3 DNA is TGTGCCAGCAGTGAAGCTAGCGGGAGATACAATGAGCAGTTCTTC. Amino acid sequence: CASSEASGRYNEQFF. The chain links TRBV2 to TRBJ2-1, with 9 bases lining up with TRBD2. The junction had 1 base not matched to a gene; V was cut back by 0 bases and J by 4 bases. From germline, CDR1 is SNHLY and CDR2 FYNNEI. The CDR3 covers 15 residues.